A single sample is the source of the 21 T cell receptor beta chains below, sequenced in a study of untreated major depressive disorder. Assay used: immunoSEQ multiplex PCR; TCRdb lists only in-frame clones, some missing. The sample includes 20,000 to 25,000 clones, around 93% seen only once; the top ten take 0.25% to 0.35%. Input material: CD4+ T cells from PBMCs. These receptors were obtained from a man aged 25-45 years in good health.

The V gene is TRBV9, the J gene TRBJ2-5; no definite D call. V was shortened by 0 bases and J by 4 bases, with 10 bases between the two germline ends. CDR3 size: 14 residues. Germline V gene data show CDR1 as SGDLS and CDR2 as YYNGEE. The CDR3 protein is CASSVAWVGETQYF. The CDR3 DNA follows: TGTGCCAGCAGCGTAGCATGGGTAGGAGAGACCCAGTACTTC.

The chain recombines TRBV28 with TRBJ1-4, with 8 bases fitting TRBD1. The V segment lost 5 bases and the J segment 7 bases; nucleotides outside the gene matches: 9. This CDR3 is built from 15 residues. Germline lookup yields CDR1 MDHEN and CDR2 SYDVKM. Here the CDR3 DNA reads TGTGCCAGCAGTCAGTCCGGGACAGGCGGTGAAAAACTGTTTTTT. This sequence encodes CASSQSGTGGEKLFF.

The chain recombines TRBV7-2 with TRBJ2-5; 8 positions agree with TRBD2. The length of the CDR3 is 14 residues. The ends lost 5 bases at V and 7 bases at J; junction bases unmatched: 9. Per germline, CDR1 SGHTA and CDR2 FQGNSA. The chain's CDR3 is CASSAERLATTQYF. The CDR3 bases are TGTGCCAGCAGCGCTGAGCGACTAGCGACGACCCAGTACTTC.

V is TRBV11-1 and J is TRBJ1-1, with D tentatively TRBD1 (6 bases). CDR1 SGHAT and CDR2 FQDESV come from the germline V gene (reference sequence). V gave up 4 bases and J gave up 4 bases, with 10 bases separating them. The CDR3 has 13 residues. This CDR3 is CASSSRGSTEAFF. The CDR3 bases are TGTGCCAGCAGCTCCAGGGGCTCCACTGAAGCTTTCTTT.

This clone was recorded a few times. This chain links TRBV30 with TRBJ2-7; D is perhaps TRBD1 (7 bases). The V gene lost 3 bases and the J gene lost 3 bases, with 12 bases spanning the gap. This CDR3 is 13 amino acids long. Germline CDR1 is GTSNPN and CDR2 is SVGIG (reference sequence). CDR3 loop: CAWSLQGGYEQYF. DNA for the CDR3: TGTGCCTGGAGCCTTCAGGGGGGCTACGAGCAGTACTTC.

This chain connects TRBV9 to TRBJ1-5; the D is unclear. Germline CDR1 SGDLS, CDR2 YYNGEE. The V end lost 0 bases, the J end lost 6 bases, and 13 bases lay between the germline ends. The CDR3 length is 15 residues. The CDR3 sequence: CASSVEGGEGQPQHF. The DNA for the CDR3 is TGTGCCAGCAGCGTAGAAGGAGGAGAGGGTCAGCCCCAGCATTTT. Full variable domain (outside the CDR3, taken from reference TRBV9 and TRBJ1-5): DSGVTQTPKHLITATGQRVTLRCSPRSGDLSVYWYQQSLDQGLQFLIQYYNGEERAKGNILERFSAQQFPDLHSELNLSSLELGDSALYFCASSVEGGEGQPQHFGDGTRLSIL.

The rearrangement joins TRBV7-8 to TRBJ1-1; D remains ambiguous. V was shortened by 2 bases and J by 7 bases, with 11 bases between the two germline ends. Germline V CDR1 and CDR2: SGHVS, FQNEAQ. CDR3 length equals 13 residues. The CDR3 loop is CASSLQWTGEAFF. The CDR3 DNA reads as TGTGCCAGCAGCTTACAATGGACCGGTGAAGCTTTCTTT.

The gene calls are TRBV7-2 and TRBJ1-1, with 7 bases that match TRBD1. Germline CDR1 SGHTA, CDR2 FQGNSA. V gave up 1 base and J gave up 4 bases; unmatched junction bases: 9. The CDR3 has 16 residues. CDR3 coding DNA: TGTGCCAGCAGCTTAGTTTTCGGCGCAGGGGGCACTGAAGCTTTCTTT. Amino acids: CASSLVFGAGGTEAFF. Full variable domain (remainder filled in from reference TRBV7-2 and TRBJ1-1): GAGVSQSPSNKVTEKGKDVELRCDPISGHTALYWYRQSLGQGLEFLIYFQGNSAPDKSGLPSDRFSAERTGGSVSTLTIQRTQQEDSAVYLCASSLVFGAGGTEAFFGQGTRLTVV.

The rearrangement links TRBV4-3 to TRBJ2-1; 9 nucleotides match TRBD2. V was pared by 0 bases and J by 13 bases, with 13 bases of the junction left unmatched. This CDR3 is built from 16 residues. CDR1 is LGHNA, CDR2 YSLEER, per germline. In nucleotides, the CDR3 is TGCGCCAGCAGCCAAGATACTCGGGCTAGCGGGACATATCAGTTCTTC. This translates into CASSQDTRASGTYQFF.

The CDR3 DNA sequence: TGCAGCGTAAGACTAGCGGCGGCCAATGAGCAGTTCTTC. Its translation: CSVRLAAANEQFF. This sequence joins TRBV29-1 and TRBJ2-1; TRBD2 aligns across 9 bases. V was pared by 6 bases and J by 6 bases, with 6 bases of the junction left unmatched. CDR1 SQVTM and CDR2 ANQGSEA come from the germline V gene. The CDR3 has 13 residues.

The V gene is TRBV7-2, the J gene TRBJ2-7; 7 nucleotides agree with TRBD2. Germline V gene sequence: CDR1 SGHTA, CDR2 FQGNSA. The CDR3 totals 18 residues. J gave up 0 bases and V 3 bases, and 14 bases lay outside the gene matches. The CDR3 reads CASSFPSVWEGLSYEQYF. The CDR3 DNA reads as TGTGCCAGCAGCTTCCCTAGTGTGTGGGAGGGTCTCTCCTACGAGCAGTACTTC.

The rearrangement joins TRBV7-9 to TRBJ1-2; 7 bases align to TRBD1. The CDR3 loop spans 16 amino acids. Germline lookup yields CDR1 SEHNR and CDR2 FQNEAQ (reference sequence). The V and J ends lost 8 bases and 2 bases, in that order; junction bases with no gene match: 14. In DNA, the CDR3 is TGTGCCAGCTCCCGGGACAGAAATTATCACAACTATGGCTACACCTTC. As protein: CASSRDRNYHNYGYTF.

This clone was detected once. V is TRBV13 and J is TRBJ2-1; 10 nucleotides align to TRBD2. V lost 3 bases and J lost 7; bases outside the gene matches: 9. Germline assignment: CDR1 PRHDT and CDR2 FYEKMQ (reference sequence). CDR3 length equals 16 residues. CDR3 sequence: CASSFRTSGGTNEQFF. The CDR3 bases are TGTGCCAGCAGCTTCCGGACTAGCGGAGGTACTAATGAGCAGTTCTTC.

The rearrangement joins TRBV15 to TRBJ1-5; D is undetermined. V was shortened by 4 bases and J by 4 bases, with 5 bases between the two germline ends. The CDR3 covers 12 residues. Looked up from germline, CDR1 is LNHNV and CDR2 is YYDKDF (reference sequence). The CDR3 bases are TGTGCCACCAGCATGATGAATCAGCCCCAGCATTTT. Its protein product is CATSMMNQPQHF.

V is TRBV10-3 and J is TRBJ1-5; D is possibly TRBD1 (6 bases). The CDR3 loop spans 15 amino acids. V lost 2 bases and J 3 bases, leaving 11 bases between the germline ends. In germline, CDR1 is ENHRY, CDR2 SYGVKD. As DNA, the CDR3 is TGTGCCATCAGTGAGGACGGACAGAACAATCAGCCCCAGCATTTT. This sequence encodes CAISEDGQNNQPQHF.

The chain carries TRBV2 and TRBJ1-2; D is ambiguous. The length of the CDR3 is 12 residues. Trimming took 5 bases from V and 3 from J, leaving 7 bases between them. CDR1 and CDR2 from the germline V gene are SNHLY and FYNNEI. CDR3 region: CASSTQYYGYTF. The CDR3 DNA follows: TGTGCCAGCAGTACACAGTACTATGGCTACACCTTC.

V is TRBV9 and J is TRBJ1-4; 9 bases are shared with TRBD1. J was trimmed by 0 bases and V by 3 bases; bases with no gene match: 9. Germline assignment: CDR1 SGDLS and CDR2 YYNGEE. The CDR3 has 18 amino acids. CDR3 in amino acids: CASSAGQGGGATNEKLFF. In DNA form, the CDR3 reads TGTGCCAGCAGCGCGGGACAGGGAGGGGGTGCAACTAATGAAAAACTGTTTTTT.

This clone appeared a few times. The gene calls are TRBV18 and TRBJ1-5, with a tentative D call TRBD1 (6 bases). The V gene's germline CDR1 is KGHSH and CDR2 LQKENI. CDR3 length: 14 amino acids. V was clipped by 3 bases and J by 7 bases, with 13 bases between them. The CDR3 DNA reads TGTGCCAGCTCACCGGCTAGGGGGGACCAGCCCCAGCATTTT. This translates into CASSPARGDQPQHF.

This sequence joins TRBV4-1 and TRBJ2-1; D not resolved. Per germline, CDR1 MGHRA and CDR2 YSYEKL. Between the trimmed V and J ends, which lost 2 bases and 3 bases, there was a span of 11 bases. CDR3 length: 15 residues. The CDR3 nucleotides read TGCGCCAGCAGCCAACTTGGTACGCGCTACAATGAGCAGTTCTTC. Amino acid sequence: CASSQLGTRYNEQFF.

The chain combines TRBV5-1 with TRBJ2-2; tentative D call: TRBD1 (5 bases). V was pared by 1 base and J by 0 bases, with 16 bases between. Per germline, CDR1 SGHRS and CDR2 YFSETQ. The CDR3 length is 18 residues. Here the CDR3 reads CASSLMGHARSNTGELFF. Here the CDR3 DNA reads TGCGCCAGCAGCTTGATGGGGCATGCTCGTTCGAACACCGGGGAGCTGTTTTTT. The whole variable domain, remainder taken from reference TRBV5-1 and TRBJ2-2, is KAGVTQTPRYLIKTRGQQVTLSCSPISGHRSVSWYQQTPGQGLQFLFEYFSETQRNKGNFPGRFSGRQFSNSRSEMNVSTLELGDSALYLCASSLMGHARSNTGELFFGEGSRLTVL.

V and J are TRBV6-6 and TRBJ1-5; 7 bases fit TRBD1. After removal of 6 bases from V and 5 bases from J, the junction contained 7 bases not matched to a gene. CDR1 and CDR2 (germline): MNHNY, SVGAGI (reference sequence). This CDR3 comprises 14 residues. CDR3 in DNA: TGTGCCAGCAGCCAGGGGGGGACCTATCAGCCCCAGCATTTT. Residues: CASSQGGTYQPQHF.